The 2 T cell receptor beta chains reported below all come from one sample, sequenced in a study of persistence of HIV-infected CD4 T cells. Their specific antigens are unknown. The stimulus was an HIV-1 Gag 15-mer peptide pool, roughly 1 ug/peptide/mL. Memory cells lacking CD40L and CD69 with high CD45RO were sorted. This was the immunoSEQ version 4 assay in survey mode. Repertoires were generated with immunoSEQ multiplex PCR, while TCRdb's copy carries only in-frame clones and drops some. The sample lists about 40,000 clones; 70% to 80% were seen once. Sequenced material: CD4+ T cells sorted from PBMCs after roughly 18-hour stimulation, taken from a patient who received antiretroviral therapy. All receptors derive from an adult man with HIV who was CMV-seropositive.

CDR3 in DNA: TGTGCCAGCCAGGGACAGGGGGCTCGGGGTGGAAACACCATATATTTT. It yields the protein CASQGQGARGGNTIYF. The J gene is TRBJ1-3, the V gene TRBV2, with 12 bases that match TRBD1. The germline CDR1 and CDR2 sequences are SNHLY and FYNNEI. CDR3 size: 16 residues. V lost 8 bases, J lost 3 bases, and 8 bases stayed unmatched. Full variable domain (missing parts from reference TRBV2 and TRBJ1-3): EPEVTQTPSHQVTQMGQEVILRCVPISNHLYFYWYRQILGQKVEFLVSFYNNEISEKSEIFDDQFSVERPDGSNFTLKIRSTKLEDSAMYFCASQGQGARGGNTIYFGEGSWLTVV.

CDR3 nucleotide sequence: TGTGCCAGCAGCGTAGAGGCAGGGCGTACGTATGGCTACACCTTC. Translated: CASSVEAGRTYGYTF. The V gene is TRBV9, the J gene TRBJ1-2; a possible D gene is TRBD1 (5 bases). CDR1 is SGDLS, CDR2 YYNGEE, per germline. CDR3 length: 15 amino acids. The germline V and J ends were trimmed by 0 bases and 5 bases, with 14 bases remaining between them.